This is a list of T cell receptor beta chains from one sample in a study of regulatory T cells in long-lasting Graves disease. TCRdb passed the multiplex PCR reads through MiXCR, listing each CDR3 protein once. Here the sample spans hundreds of thousands of distinct CDR3 sequences, roughly 16% being singletons. The sample was also linked to a second study, of T cells in Graves' hyperthyroidism and ophthalmopathy.

Sequenced here: peripheral blood mononuclear cells (PBMCs), sampled at new diagnosis, from a patient treated with antithyroid drugs. The receptors come from a young woman with Graves disease. CDR3s include the opening cysteine and the closing phenylalanine or tryptophan. D genes are given only for firm matches. Rows may omit the clone size; those that give it use once, few, many or a size class.

-,TRBJ2-7,-,TRBV27,CASSVGLGVGEQYF,TGTGCCAGCAGCGTAGGATTGGGGGTGGGGGAGCAGTACTTC
-,TRBJ1-5,many,TRBV6-5,CASGYEVSQPQHF,TGTGCCAGCGGTTACGAGGTCAGTCAGCCCCAGCATTTT
-,TRBJ1-2,many,TRBV2,CASMGTVPGYTF,TGTGCCAGCATGGGGACGGTCCCAGGCTACACCTTC
TRBD1,TRBJ1-4,many,TRBV6-5,CASSSRQGGGEKLFF,TGTGCCAGCAGTTCTCGACAGGGCGGGGGCGAAAAACTGTTTTTT
-,TRBJ1-5,many,TRBV6-1,CASSSKGQARGSNQPQHF,TGTGCCAGCTCGTCAAAGGGCCAGGCCCGGGGGAGCAATCAGCCCCAGCATTTT
TRBD2,TRBJ2-7,many,TRBV5-1,CASKKGTGGDEQYF,TGCGCCAGCAAAAAAGGTACGGGAGGGGACGAGCAGTACTTC
TRBD2,TRBJ2-2,many,TRBV20-1,CSVAGAKIGELFF,TGCAGTGTGGCGGGAGCAAAGATCGGGGAGCTGTTTTTT
-,TRBJ1-1,many,TRBV2,CASSEVHVREAFF,TGTGCCAGCAGTGAGGTTCATGTGCGTGAAGCTTTCTTT
-,TRBJ1-2,-,TRBV9,CASTRSGTPYGYTF,TGTGCCAGCACCAGATCGGGGACACCTTATGGCTACACCTTC
-,TRBJ2-7,-,TRBV7-8,CASSPPRGNSYEQYF,TGTGCCAGCAGCCCCCCCCGAGGTAACTCCTACGAGCAGTACTTC
-,TRBJ1-2,-,TRBV7-9,CASSSRDIGYTF,TGTGCCAGCAGCTCCCGGGACATTGGCTACACCTTC
-,TRBJ2-2,few,TRBV3-1,CASSQITAGELFF,TGTGCCAGCAGCCAGATTACGGCCGGGGAGCTGTTTTTT
-,TRBJ2-1,-,TRBV9,CASSEGGRPYNEQFF,TGTGCCAGCAGCGAAGGGGGGAGGCCCTACAATGAGCAGTTCTTC
TRBD2,TRBJ2-5,few,TRBV30,CAWSPTSGRSQETQYF,TGTGCCTGGAGTCCGACTAGCGGGAGGTCCCAAGAGACCCAGTACTTC
TRBD1,TRBJ2-1,-,TRBV7-7,CASSLLSGGRGEQFF,TGTGCTAGCAGCTTACTTTCAGGGGGAAGAGGTGAGCAGTTCTTC
-,TRBJ2-1,many,TRBV20-1,CSAGTSSYNEQFF,TGCAGTGCCGGGACCAGCTCCTACAATGAGCAGTTCTTC
-,TRBJ1-1,many,TRBV20-1,CSARGRTATNTEAFF,TGCAGTGCTAGGGGGAGGACCGCCACGAACACTGAAGCTTTCTTT
TRBD1,TRBJ2-7,-,TRBV7-2,CASSKQGASYEQYF,TGTGCCAGCAGCAAACAGGGGGCCAGCTACGAGCAGTACTTC
-,TRBJ1-2,many,TRBV28,CASSLAGAYGYTF,TGTGCCAGCAGTTTAGCAGGGGCCTATGGCTACACCTTC
TRBD2,TRBJ2-5,many,TRBV28,CASSSRLAGASETQYF,TGTGCCAGCAGTTCGCGACTAGCGGGAGCCTCGGAGACCCAGTACTTC
-,TRBJ1-5,-,TRBV12-3/TRBV12-4,CASSLGSWNQPQHF,TGTGCCAGCAGTTTGGGTTCATGGAATCAGCCCCAGCATTTT
-,TRBJ1-5,many,TRBV19,CASSLSSDQPQHF,TGTGCCAGTAGCCTGAGTAGTGATCAGCCCCAGCATTTT
-,TRBJ2-7,-,TRBV20-1,CSAGKSSYEQYF,TGCAGTGCTGGGAAGAGCTCCTACGAGCAGTACTTC
-,TRBJ2-5,-,TRBV7-6,CASSPNPGLQETQYF,TGTGCCAGCAGTCCGAATCCGGGACTCCAAGAGACCCAGTACTTC
TRBD2,TRBJ2-2,few,TRBV28,CASTIAGLNTGELFF,TGTGCCAGCACCATAGCGGGACTGAACACCGGGGAGCTGTTTTTT
-,TRBJ1-6,-,TRBV7-9,CASSLLGVESPLHF,TGTGCCAGCAGCCTACTCGGGGTGGAGTCACCCCTCCACTTT
-,TRBJ2-1,-,TRBV5-6,CASRPAWGASFEQFF,TGTGCCAGCAGACCTGCTTGGGGGGCCAGTTTTGAGCAGTTCTTC
TRBD1,TRBJ2-7,few,TRBV6-5,CASSYSRGQGGQYF,TGTGCCAGCAGTTACTCGAGGGGACAGGGGGGTCAGTACTTC
-,TRBJ2-1,many,TRBV6-2/TRBV6-3,CAAQGQDNEQFF,TGTGCCGCGCAGGGGCAGGACAATGAGCAGTTCTTC
-,TRBJ2-2,-,TRBV16,CASSQSERVMTGELFF,TGTGCCAGCAGCCAATCTGAGCGGGTAATGACCGGGGAGCTGTTTTTT
TRBD2,TRBJ2-2,few,TRBV7-2,CASSRIAGASGELFF,TGTGCCAGCAGCCGAATAGCGGGGGCTTCCGGGGAGCTGTTTTTT
-,TRBJ1-2,-,TRBV15,CATAGLGVYGYTF,TGTGCCACCGCAGGGTTAGGGGTCTATGGCTACACCTTC
-,TRBJ1-3,-,TRBV28,CASTPPPGSSGNTIYF,TGTGCCAGCACCCCGCCCCCAGGTAGCTCTGGAAACACCATATATTTT
-,TRBJ1-1,many,TRBV5-1,CASSLGLAGKAEAFF,TGCGCCAGCAGCTTGGGGCTGGCAGGGAAGGCTGAAGCTTTCTTT
-,TRBJ2-3,-,TRBV6-1,CASSPTELGGAYF,TGTGCCAGCAGCCCTACCGAATTAGGCGGTGCGTATTTT
TRBD1,TRBJ2-1,few,TRBV19,CASSPGGMAVVSYNEQFF,TGTGCCAGTAGTCCAGGGGGCATGGCGGTAGTCTCCTACAATGAGCAGTTCTTC
-,TRBJ2-2,-,TRBV19,CASSPFVAAWKGTGELFF,TGTGCCAGTAGCCCATTTGTGGCAGCCTGGAAGGGCACCGGGGAGCTGTTTTTT
TRBD1,TRBJ2-7,many,TRBV7-9,CASSGRDRIYEQYF,TGTGCCAGCAGCGGCCGGGACAGGATCTACGAGCAGTACTTC
TRBD2,TRBJ2-3,-,TRBV5-1,CASSLFGSGGSTDTQYF,TGCGCCAGCAGCTTGTTTGGAAGCGGGGGAAGCACAGATACGCAGTATTTT
-,TRBJ2-5,-,TRBV19,CASSILIWVAQYF,TGTGCCAGTAGTATCCTAATCTGGGTGGCCCAGTACTTC
TRBD1,TRBJ1-2,few,TRBV19,CASSMDRAGYTF,TGTGCCAGTAGTATGGACAGGGCGGGCTACACCTTC
-,TRBJ2-2,-,TRBV6-1,CASSPWGGSNTGELFF,TGTGCCAGCAGTCCCTGGGGGGGCTCAAACACCGGGGAGCTGTTTTTT